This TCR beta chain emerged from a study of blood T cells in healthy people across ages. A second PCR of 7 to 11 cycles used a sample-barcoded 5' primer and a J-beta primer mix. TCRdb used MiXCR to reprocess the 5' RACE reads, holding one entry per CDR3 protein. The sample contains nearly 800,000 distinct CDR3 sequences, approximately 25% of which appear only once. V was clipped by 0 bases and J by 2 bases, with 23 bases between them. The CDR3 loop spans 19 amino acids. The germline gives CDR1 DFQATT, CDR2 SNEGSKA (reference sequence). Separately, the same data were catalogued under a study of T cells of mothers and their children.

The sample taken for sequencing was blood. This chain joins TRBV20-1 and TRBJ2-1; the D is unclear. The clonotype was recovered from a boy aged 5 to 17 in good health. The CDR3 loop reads CSAREPTRGPETPYNEQFF. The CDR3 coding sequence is TGCAGTGCTAGAGAACCGACACGAGGCCCAGAAACGCCCTACAATGAGCAGTTCTTC.